Following are 5 T cell receptor beta chains from one sample sequenced in a study of shared clonotypes between healthy human individuals. Some clones are missing from TCRdb's copy, which holds only in-frame ones; the method was immunoSEQ multiplex PCR. The sample lists some 1 million clones; 60% to 80% were seen once. Material for sequencing was memory CD4+ T cells sorted from blood. Sample subset: CD45RA-negative fraction. The receptor source for this set is a man aged 18-30 years in good health.

CDR3 loop: CAWSRTGTVYEQYF. CDR3 DNA sequence: TGTGCCTGGAGTCGGACAGGGACGGTCTACGAGCAGTACTTC. The V gene is TRBV30, the J gene TRBJ2-7; 8 nucleotides line up with TRBD1. Per germline, CDR1 GTSNPN and CDR2 SVGIG (reference sequence). After removal of 2 bases from V and 3 bases from J, the junction contained 6 bases not matched to a gene. The CDR3 is made up of 14 amino acids.

This clone was counted between two and nine times. CDR3 in DNA: TGTGCCAGCAGTTTATCTGGCGATGTAGCTTTCTTT. Its translation is CASSLSGDVAFF. This rearrangement joins TRBV28 to TRBJ1-1; D unclear. The CDR3 has 12 amino acids. With 1 base removed from V and 10 bases from J, the gap between germline ends came to 10 bases. The germline gives CDR1 MDHEN, CDR2 SYDVKM.

This chain joins TRBV19 and TRBJ2-7; no reliable D call. Trimming took off 2 bases at V and 5 bases at J, with 13 bases between the two ends. The CDR3 sequence is 14 residues long. The germline V gene encodes CDR1 LNHDA and CDR2 SQIVND (reference sequence). CDR3 DNA: TGTGCCAGTAGTATAAGTGGGTATCGGGACGAGCAGTACTTC. This translates into CASSISGYRDEQYF.

The chain employs TRBV20-1 and TRBJ2-5; D ambiguous. The DNA end lines up better with TRBJ2-7; the J call may be wrong. CDR1 DFQATT and CDR2 SNEGSKA come from the germline V gene (reference sequence). The CDR3 sequence is 8 residues long. The CDR3 DNA is TGCAGTGCCAACGAGCAGTACTTC. Its protein is CSANEQYF.

The rearrangement joins TRBV19 to TRBJ1-2, with TRBD1 matching 10 bases. In germline, CDR1 is LNHDA, CDR2 SQIVND (reference sequence). The V and J ends lost 6 bases and 7 bases, in that order; junction bases with no gene match: 8. CDR3 length: 14 amino acids. CDR3 nucleotide sequence: TGTGCCAGTAGGCCGTCGACAGGGGGCTCTGGCTACACCTTC. It yields the protein CASRPSTGGSGYTF.